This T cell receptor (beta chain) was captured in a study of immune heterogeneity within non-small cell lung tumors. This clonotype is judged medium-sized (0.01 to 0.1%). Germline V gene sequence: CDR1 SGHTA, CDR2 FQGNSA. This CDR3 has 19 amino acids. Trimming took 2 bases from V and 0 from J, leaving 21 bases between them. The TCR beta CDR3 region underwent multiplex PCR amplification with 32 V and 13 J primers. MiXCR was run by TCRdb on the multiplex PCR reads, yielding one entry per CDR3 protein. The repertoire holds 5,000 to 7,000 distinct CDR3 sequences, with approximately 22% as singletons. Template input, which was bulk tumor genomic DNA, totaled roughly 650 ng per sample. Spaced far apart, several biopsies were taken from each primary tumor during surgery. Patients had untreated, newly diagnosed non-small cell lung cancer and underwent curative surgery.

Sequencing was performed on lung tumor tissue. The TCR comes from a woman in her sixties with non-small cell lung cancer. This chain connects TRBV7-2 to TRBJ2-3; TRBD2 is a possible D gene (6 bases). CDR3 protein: CASSLWGRAPGGSTDTQYF. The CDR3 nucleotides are TGTGCCAGCAGCTTATGGGGCAGGGCCCCCGGGGGTAGCACAGATACGCAGTATTTT.